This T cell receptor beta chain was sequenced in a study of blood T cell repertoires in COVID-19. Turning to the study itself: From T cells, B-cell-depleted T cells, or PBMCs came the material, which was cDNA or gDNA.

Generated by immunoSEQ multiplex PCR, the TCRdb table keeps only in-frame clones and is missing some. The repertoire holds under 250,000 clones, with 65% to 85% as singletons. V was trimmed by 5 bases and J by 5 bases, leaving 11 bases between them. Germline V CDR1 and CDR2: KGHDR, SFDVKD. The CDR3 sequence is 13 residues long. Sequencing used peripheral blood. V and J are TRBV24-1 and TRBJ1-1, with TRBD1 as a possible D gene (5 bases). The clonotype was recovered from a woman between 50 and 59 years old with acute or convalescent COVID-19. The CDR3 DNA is TGTGCCACCAGTGTCCGCGGGGGTACTGAAGCTTTCTTT. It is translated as CATSVRGGTEAFF.